This is a list of T cell receptor beta chains from one sample in a study of cytomegalovirus exposure and HLA in healthy donors. Using immunoSEQ multiplex PCR, the repertoire was profiled, and TCRdb retains in-frame clones only, with some absent. The sample records more than 70,000 clones, 76% being singletons. What was sequenced was PBMCs. The source of these receptors is a young man in good health and CMV-seropositive. The CDR3 runs from the conserved cysteine through the conserved F or W.

j_call v_call cdr3_aa
TRBJ1-1 TRBV7-9 CASSRDTGGDDTEAFF
TRBJ1-3 TRBV9 CASSVAFGTGGSGNTIYF
TRBJ1-3 TRBV6-5 CASSYSVRVGNTIYF
TRBJ1-1 TRBV5-1 CASSFLPLQRRGEVTEAFF
TRBJ2-5 TRBV28 CASNSVAGGQETQYF
TRBJ2-4 TRBV20-1 CSANRGNIQYF
TRBJ1-2 TRBV19 CASSINMGGRDYGYTF
TRBJ1-4 TRBV5-6 CASSLGGTGNEKLFF
TRBJ2-2 TRBV4-1 CASSPGLAGGLEKNTGELFF
TRBJ1-4 TRBV28 CAILRDRATNEKLFF
TRBJ2-7 TRBV7-8 CASSFREGAYEQYF
TRBJ2-5 TRBV10-3 CAISESSGEQETQYF
TRBJ1-5 TRBV5-8 CASSLGAVGQPQHF
TRBJ2-1 TRBV5-8 CASSLARGGEQFF
TRBJ2-1 TRBV2 CASRRLTINEQFF
TRBJ2-3 TRBV7-3 CASSSTGLADTQYF